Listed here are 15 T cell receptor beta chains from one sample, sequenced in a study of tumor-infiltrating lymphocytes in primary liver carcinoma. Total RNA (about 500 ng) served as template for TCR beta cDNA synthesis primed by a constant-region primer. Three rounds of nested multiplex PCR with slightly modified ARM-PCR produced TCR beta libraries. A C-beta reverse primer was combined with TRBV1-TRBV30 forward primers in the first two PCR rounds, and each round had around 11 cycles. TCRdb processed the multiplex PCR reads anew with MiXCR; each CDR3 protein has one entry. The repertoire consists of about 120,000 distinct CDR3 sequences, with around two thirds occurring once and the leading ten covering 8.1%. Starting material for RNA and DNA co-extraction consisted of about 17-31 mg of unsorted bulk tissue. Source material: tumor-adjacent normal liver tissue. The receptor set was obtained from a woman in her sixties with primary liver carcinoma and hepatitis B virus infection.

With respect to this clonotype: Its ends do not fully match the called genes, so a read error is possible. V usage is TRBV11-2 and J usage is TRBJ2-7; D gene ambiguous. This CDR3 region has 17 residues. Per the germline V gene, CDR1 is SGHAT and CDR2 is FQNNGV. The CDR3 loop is CASSQNRGADPYYEQYF. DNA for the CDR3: TGTGCCAGCAGTCAGAACAGAGGAGCCGACCCCTACTACGAGCAGTATTTC.

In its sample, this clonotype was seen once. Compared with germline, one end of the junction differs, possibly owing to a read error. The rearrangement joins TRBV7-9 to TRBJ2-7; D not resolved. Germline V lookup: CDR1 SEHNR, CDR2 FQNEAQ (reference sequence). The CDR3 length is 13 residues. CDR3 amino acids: CASSLATLGEHYF. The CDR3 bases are TGTGCCAGCAGCTTAGCGACACTCGGCGAGCATTACTTC.

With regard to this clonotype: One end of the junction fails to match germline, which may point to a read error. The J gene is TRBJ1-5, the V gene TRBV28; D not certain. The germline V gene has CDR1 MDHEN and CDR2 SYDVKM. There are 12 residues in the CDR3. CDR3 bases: TGTGTCAGCACCTCAACGGGTCAGCCCCAGCATTTT. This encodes CVSTSTGQPQHF. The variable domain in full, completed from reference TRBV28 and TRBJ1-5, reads DVKVTQSSRYLVKRTGEKVFLECVQDMDHENMFWYRQDPGLGLRLIYFSYDVKMKEKGDIPEGYSVSREKKERFSLILESASTNQTSMYLCVSTSTGQPQHFGDGTRLSIL.

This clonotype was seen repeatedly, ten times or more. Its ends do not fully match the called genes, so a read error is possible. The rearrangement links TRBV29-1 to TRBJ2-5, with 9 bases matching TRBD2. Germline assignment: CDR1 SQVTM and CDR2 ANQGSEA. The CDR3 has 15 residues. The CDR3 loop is CSAEDAGGPRETQYF. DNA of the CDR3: TGCAGCGCTGAAGACGCGGGAGGGCCTAGGGAGACCCAGTACTTC. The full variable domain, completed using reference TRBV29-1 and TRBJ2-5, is SAVISQKPSRDICQRGTSLTIQCQVDSQVTMMFWYRQQPGQSLTLIATANQGSEATYESGFVIDKFPISRPNLTFSTLTVSNMSPEDSSIYLCSAEDAGGPRETQYFGPGTRLLVL.

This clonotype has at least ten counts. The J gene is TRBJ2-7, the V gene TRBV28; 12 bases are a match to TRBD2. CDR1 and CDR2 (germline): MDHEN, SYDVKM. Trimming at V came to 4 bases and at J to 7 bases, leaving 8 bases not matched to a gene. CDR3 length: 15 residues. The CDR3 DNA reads TGTGCCAGCAGTTCCAGACTAGCGGGAGTAGAGGAGCAGTACTTC. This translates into CASSSRLAGVEEQYF.

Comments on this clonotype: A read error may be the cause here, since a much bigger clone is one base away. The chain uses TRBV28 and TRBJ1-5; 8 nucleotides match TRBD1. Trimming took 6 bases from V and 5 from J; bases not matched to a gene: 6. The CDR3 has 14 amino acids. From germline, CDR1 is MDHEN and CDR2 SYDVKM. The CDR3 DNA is TGTGCCAGCAGAAGACAGGGGTGCGATCAGCCCCAGCATTTT. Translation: CASRRQGCDQPQHF.

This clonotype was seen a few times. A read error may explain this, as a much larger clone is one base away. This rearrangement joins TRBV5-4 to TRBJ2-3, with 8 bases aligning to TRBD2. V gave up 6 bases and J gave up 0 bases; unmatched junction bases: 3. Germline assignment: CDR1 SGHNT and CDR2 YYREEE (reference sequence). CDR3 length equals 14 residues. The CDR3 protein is CASIPSGSTDTQYF. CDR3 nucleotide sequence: TGTGCCAGCATCCCTAGCGGGAGCACAGATACGCAGTATTTT.

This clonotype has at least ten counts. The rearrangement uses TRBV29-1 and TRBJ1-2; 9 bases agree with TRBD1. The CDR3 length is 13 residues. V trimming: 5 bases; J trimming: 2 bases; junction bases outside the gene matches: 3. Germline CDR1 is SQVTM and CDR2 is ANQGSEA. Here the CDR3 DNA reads TGCAGCGTTTGGACAGGGGAGAACTATGGCTACACCTTC. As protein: CSVWTGENYGYTF.

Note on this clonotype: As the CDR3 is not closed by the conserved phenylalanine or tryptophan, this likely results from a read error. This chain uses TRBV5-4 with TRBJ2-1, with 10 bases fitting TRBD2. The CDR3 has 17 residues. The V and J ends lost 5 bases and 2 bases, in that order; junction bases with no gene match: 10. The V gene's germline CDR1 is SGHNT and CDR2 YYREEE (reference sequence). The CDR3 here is CASRKGLAEGAYNEQFI. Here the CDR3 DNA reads TGTGCCAGCAGGAAAGGACTAGCGGAAGGAGCCTACAATGAGCAGTTCATC.

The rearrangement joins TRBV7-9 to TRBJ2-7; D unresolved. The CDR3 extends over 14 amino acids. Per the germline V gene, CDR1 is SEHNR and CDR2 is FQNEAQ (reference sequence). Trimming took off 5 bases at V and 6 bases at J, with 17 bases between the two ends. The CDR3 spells CASSPPAALAEQYF. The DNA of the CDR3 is TGTGCCAGCAGCCCCCCGGCAGCGCTCGCCGAGCAGTACTTC. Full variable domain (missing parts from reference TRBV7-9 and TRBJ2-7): DTGVSQNPRHKITKRGQNVTFRCDPISEHNRLYWYRQTLGQGPEFLTYFQNEAQLEKSRLLSDRFSAERPKGSFSTLEIQRTEQGDSAMYLCASSPPAALAEQYFGPGTRLTVT.

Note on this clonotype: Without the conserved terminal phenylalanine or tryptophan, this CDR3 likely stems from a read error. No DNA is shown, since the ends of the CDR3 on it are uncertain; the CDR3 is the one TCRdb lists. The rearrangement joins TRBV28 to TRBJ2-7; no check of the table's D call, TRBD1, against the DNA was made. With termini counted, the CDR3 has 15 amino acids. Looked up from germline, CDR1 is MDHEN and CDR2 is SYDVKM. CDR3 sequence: CASTGQGPDSYEQYS.

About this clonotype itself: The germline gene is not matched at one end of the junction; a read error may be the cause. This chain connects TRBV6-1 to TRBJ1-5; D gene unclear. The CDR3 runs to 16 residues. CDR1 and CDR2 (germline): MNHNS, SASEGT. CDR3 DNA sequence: TGTGTCAGCCGAGGGTGGGCCCCGGGTCAACCTCAGCCCCAGCATTTT. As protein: CVSRGWAPGQPQPQHF.

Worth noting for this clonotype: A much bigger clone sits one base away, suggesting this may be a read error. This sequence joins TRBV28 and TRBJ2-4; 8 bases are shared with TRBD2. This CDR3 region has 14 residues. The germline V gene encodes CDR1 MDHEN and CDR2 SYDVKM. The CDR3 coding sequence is TGTGCCAGCAGTCGGGGGGGGGCCAGAAACATTCAGTACTTC. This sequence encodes CASSRGGARNIQYF.

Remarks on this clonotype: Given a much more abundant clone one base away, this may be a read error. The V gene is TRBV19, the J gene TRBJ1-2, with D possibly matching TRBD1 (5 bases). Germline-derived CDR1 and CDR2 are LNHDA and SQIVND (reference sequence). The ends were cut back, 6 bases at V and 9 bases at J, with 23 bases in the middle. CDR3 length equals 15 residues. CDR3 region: CASRTPGPWNESYTF. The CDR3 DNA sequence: TGTGCCAGTAGGACCCCGGGGCCTTGGAATGAGAGCTACACCTTC.

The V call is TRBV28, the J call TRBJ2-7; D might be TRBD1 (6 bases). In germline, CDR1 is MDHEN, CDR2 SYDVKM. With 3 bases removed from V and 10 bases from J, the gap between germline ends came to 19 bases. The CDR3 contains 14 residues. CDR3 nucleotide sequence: TGTGCCAGCAGTTTCAGTGACAGGTTATCTTCCCAGTACTTC. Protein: CASSFSDRLSSQYF.